This TCR beta chain was recovered during a study of T cells expressing NK-cell markers. For the study at large: Seven of the eight sequenced donors were classified as HCMV-seropositive, and one was classified as seronegative. Notes on the study in general: Several of the donors also had these clonotypes leading their CD3+CD56-NKG2C+ fraction. Unclear, still, was the HCMV specificity of the expanded NKG2C+ T cell clones.

Germline loops: CDR1 LNHDA, CDR2 SQIVND (reference sequence). The length of the CDR3 is 14 residues. A note on this clonotype: The antigen is undetermined.

TCR beta cDNA was generated via 5'RACE template switching incorporating UMIs. TCRdb reprocessed the 5' RACE reads and reports one entry per CDR3 protein, with no DNA. Its table records 140,000 to 150,000 distinct CDR3 sequences. Material for sequencing was blood T cells: a sorted CD56 or NKG2C T cell subset, CD4+ or CD8+ T cells, or bulk PBMC T cells (not recorded which). This chain uses TRBV19 with TRBJ1-1. The origin of this receptor is a man aged 18 to 30 in good health. This CDR3 is CASSTGSSGTEAFF.